This T cell receptor beta chain was identified in a study of blood T cell repertoires in COVID-19. As processed by the authors: Reference gene primers were amplified, and this amplification served to estimate nucleated cell counts. The protocol was immunoSEQ multiplex PCR, while the TCRdb copy is restricted to in-frame clones and leaves out a portion. The DNA gave D and trimming, while V, J and clone size come from that table. The data show 100,000 to 150,000 clones, approximately 84% seen once. Trimming at V came to 1 base and at J to 2 bases, leaving 4 bases not matched to a gene. The CDR3 has 16 residues. Germline-derived CDR1 and CDR2 are SGHNT and YENEEA.

Sequencing input: peripheral blood. The J gene is TRBJ2-7, the V gene TRBV11-3; 11 bases fit TRBD2. The source is a man aged 60 to 75 with acute or convalescent COVID-19. CDR3 nucleotides: TGTGCCAGCAGCTTAGGGCTAGCGGGAGGCACCTACGAGCAGTACTTC. It yields the protein CASSLGLAGGTYEQYF. Full variable domain (outside the CDR3, taken from reference TRBV11-3 and TRBJ2-7): EAGVVQSPRYKIIEKKQPVAFWCNPISGHNTLYWYLQNLGQGPELLIRYENEEAVDDSQLPKDRFSAERLKGVDSTLKIQPAELGDSAVYLCASSLGLAGGTYEQYFGPGTRLTVT.